The TCR beta chain under discussion was sequenced for a study of blood T cell repertoires in COVID-19. Study as a whole: Collection of acute and convalescent COVID-19 samples took place in the United States, Italy and Spain.

The V gene's germline CDR1 is SGHRS and CDR2 YFSETQ. V shed 0 bases and J 0 bases; nucleotides not matched to a gene: 9. The CDR3 has 18 residues. Measured with immunoSEQ multiplex PCR; TCRdb has only the in-frame clones, and not every one. Found here are approximately 170,000 clones, roughly 89% of them singletons; the top ten hold approximately 4%. V and J are TRBV5-1 and TRBJ1-3, with 7 nucleotides matching TRBD1. This clonotype originated in a man younger than 30 with active or convalescent COVID-19. The source material was peripheral blood. The CDR3 reads CASSLGPSDRASGNTIYF. CDR3 sequence (DNA): TGCGCCAGCAGCTTGGGGCCCTCAGACAGGGCCTCTGGAAACACCATATATTTT. Using reference TRBV5-1 and TRBJ1-3 for the parts outside the CDR3, the full variable domain is KAGVTQTPRYLIKTRGQQVTLSCSPISGHRSVSWYQQTPGQGLQFLFEYFSETQRNKGNFPGRFSGRQFSNSRSEMNVSTLELGDSALYLCASSLGPSDRASGNTIYFGEGSWLTVV.